Below are 17 T cell receptor beta chains sequenced from a single sample in a study of human T cells and chemical hapten exposure. In TCRdb, the RACE reads were re-called with MiXCR into one record per CDR3 protein. The profile shows around 120,000 distinct CDR3 sequences, approximately 13% of them singletons. As to time point: patch test 1, 2 weeks after DPC sensitization. Indicated treatment: therapeutic diphenylcyclopropenone sensitization with weekly scalp DPC. This sample comprised whole blood, obtained in connection with sensitization to the hapten diphenylcyclopropenone (DPC). The receptors shown here come from a man between 18 and 29 years old with alopecia areata. Some clones in this sample may be carry-over from other donors' samples.

The sample holds many counts of this clonotype. V gene TRBV19 combines with J gene TRBJ2-1; TRBD2 matches 10 bases. The ends lost 6 bases at V and 9 bases at J; junction bases unmatched: 5. Germline CDR1 and CDR2: LNHDA and SQIVND (reference sequence). The CDR3 is made up of 13 amino acids. CDR3 region: CASRSGGAVEQFF. DNA for the CDR3: TGTGCCAGTAGGAGCGGGGGGGCGGTTGAGCAGTTCTTC.

This clonotype was detected only a few times. The CDR3 nucleotides read TGCGCCAGCAGCCAGGAGTGGGGGGCCTCTGGAAACACCATATATTTT. Residues: CASSQEWGASGNTIYF. The rearrangement links TRBV4-3 to TRBJ1-3; possible D gene TRBD1, 6 bases. V was shortened by 3 bases and J by 0 bases, with 12 bases between the two germline ends. The CDR3 is 16 amino acids. Germline lookup yields CDR1 LGHNA and CDR2 YSLEER.

This clonotype was detected many times. This rearrangement joins TRBV7-2 to TRBJ2-7; the match to TRBD1 covers 9 bases. Germline CDR1 and CDR2: SGHTA and FQGNSA. Trimming removed 5 bases from V and 2 bases from J; junction bases left unmatched: 7. The CDR3 totals 15 residues. CDR3 nucleotides: TGTGCCAGCAGCCTGGGACAGGGTATAACCTACGAGCAGTACTTC. Translation gives CASSLGQGITYEQYF. The full variable domain, rest sourced from reference TRBV7-2 and TRBJ2-7, is GAGVSQSPSNKVTEKGKDVELRCDPISGHTALYWYRQSLGQGLEFLIYFQGNSAPDKSGLPSDRFSAERTGGSVSTLTIQRTQQEDSAVYLCASSLGQGITYEQYFGPGTRLTVT.

V gene TRBV9 combines with J gene TRBJ2-3; D remains unclear. Germline V lookup: CDR1 SGDLS, CDR2 YYNGEE. V was cut by 0 bases and J by 2 bases, with 7 bases left in between. This CDR3 has 14 amino acids. CDR3 DNA: TGTGCCAGCAGCGTAGCTCGTGCCACAGATACGCAGTATTTT. This translates into CASSVARATDTQYF.

The chain is built from TRBV6-2 or TRBV6-3 and TRBJ2-3; D ambiguous. CDR1 and CDR2 from the germline V gene are MNHEY and SVGEGT. The CDR3 is 11 amino acids. V lost 1 base, J lost 5 bases, and 1 base lay in between. CDR3 nucleotides: TGTGCCAGCAGTTACTTAGATACGCAGTATTTT. Translated, it gives CASSYLDTQYF.

V usage is TRBV27 and J usage is TRBJ2-3; 7 bases are shared with TRBD2. From germline, CDR1 is MNHEY and CDR2 SMNVEV (reference sequence). The CDR3 consists of 15 residues. Trimming took 6 bases from V and 5 from J; bases not matched to a gene: 11. For the CDR3, the DNA is TGTGCCAGCAGAATATCGGGGGGAATGAGAGATACGCAGTATTTT. It codes for CASRISGGMRDTQYF.

The chain is built from TRBV27 and TRBJ2-1; D perhaps matches TRBD2 (6 bases). V lost 6 bases and J lost 8, with 8 bases in between. Germline V gene data show CDR1 as MNHEY and CDR2 as SMNVEV (reference sequence). This CDR3 contains 11 residues. The DNA of the CDR3 is TGTGCCAGCAGCCGGAGGGATGAGCAGTTCTTC. Translation: CASSRRDEQFF.

This clonotype was picked up a small number of times. The rearrangement links TRBV10-2 to TRBJ2-7, with a possible D match to TRBD1 (6 bases). V was shortened by 0 bases and J by 4 bases, with 13 bases between the two germline ends. This CDR3 contains 15 residues. Germline CDR1 reads WSHSY; CDR2 reads SAAADI. DNA of the CDR3: TGCGCCAGCAGTGAGTCGATTTCAGGGGTGTACGAGCAGTACTTC. This sequence encodes CASSESISGVYEQYF.

This clonotype came up a few times. This chain uses TRBV6-1 with TRBJ1-6, with 7 bases fitting TRBD1. V lost 8 bases, J lost 7 bases, and 5 bases stayed unmatched. CDR3 length: 13 amino acids. The germline gives CDR1 MNHNS, CDR2 SASEGT. In nucleotides, the CDR3 is TGTGCCAGCTCGACAGGGACCAATTCACCCCTCCACTTT. Translating gives CASSTGTNSPLHF.

J is TRBJ1-3 and V is TRBV19; no reliable D call. CDR1 and CDR2 (germline): LNHDA, SQIVND (reference sequence). This CDR3 contains 11 residues. Between the trimmed V and J ends, which lost 4 bases and 2 bases, there was a span of 0 bases. CDR3 DNA sequence: TGTGCCAGTAGTACTGGAAACACCATATATTTT. This translates into CASSTGNTIYF.

This chain uses TRBV10-3 with TRBJ2-5, with 9 nucleotides matching TRBD2. Trimming removed 7 bases from V and 3 bases from J; junction bases left unmatched: 3. The CDR3 consists of 13 residues. In germline, CDR1 is ENHRY, CDR2 SYGVKD. The CDR3 protein is CAIKASGEETQYF. In nucleotides, the CDR3 is TGTGCCATCAAGGCTAGCGGGGAAGAGACCCAGTACTTC.

This clonotype was seen ten or more times. This chain connects TRBV4-3 to TRBJ1-1, with D unclear. This CDR3 has 20 amino acids. Deletions cut 0 bases from V and 4 bases from J, with 27 bases between. CDR1 is LGHNA and CDR2 is YSLEER in the germline V gene. Here the CDR3 reads CASSQDPVGSVIVSTTEAFF. CDR3 DNA: TGCGCCAGCAGCCAAGATCCTGTCGGGTCCGTCATTGTTTCCACCACTGAAGCTTTCTTT.

This clonotype was seen more than once but under ten times. The chain carries TRBV20-1 and TRBJ2-7; D perhaps matches TRBD2 (5 bases). Trimming cost V 6 bases and J 0 bases, with 21 bases left between them. In germline, CDR1 is DFQATT, CDR2 SNEGSKA (reference sequence). The CDR3 consists of 16 residues. The CDR3 spells CSAHSNSGSSSYEQYF. The CDR3 bases are TGCAGTGCACACTCTAACTCGGGGTCTAGCTCCTACGAGCAGTACTTC.

V is TRBV9 and J is TRBJ2-5, with 7 nucleotides matching TRBD1. Looked up from germline, CDR1 is SGDLS and CDR2 is YYNGEE. The CDR3 has 14 amino acids. Trimming removed 0 bases from V and 4 bases from J; junction bases left unmatched: 3. The DNA of the CDR3 is TGTGCCAGCAGCGTAGGTCCAGGGGGAGAGACCCAGTACTTC. Residues: CASSVGPGGETQYF.

This clonotype was seen more than once but under ten times. V gene TRBV6-2 or TRBV6-3 combines with J gene TRBJ2-2; D is unresolved. Germline CDR1 reads MNHEY; CDR2 reads SVGEGT. With 3 bases removed from V and 1 base from J, the gap between germline ends came to 9 bases. The CDR3 totals 15 residues. The CDR3 sequence is CASSYVTVNTGELFF. The CDR3 nucleotides read TGTGCCAGCAGTTATGTCACCGTGAACACCGGGGAGCTGTTTTTT.

The chain has TRBV12-5 and TRBJ2-7; D not resolved. Between the trimmed V and J ends, which lost 0 bases and 4 bases, there was a span of 10 bases. This CDR3 region has 14 residues. Germline CDR1 LGHNT, CDR2 FRNRAP. The DNA for the CDR3 is TGTGCTAGTGGTTTGGTGAAATCGAAGTACGAGCAGTACGTC. It translates to CASGLVKSKYEQYV.

This clonotype was detected a few times. This chain joins TRBV29-1 and TRBJ2-2; TRBD1 matches 8 bases. V shed 5 bases and J 7 bases; nucleotides not matched to a gene: 6. Germline CDR1 SQVTM, CDR2 ANQGSEA. The CDR3 totals 13 residues. CDR3 coding DNA: TGCAGCGTTCGCGCAGGGGGCGGCGGGGAGCTGTTTTTT. Its protein product is CSVRAGGGGELFF.